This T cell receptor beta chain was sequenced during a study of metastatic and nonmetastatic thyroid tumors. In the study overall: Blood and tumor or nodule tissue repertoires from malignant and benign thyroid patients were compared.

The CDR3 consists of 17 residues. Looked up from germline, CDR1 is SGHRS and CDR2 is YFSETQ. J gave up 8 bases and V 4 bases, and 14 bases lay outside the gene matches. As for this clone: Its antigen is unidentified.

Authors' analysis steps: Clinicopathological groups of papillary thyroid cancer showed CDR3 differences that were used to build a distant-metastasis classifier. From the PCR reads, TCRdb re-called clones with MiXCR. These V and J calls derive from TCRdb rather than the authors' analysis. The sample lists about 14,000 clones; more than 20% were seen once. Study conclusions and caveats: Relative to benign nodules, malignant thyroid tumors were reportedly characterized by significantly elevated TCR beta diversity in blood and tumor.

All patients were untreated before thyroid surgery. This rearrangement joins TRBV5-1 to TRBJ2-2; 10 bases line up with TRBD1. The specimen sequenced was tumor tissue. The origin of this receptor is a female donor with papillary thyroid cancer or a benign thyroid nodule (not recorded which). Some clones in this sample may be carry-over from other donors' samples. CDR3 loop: CASSPDPGQGPGGELFF. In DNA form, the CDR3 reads TGCGCCAGCAGCCCGGACCCGGGACAGGGGCCGGGGGGGGAGCTGTTTTTT.